The entry that follows covers one TCR beta chain sequence. Its cognate antigen is unknown. The data were obtained in a study of CD8+CD57+ T cells in acquired aplastic anemia. On the study more broadly: The sorted CD4+ and CD8+ cells yielded an average about 3.5 ug of DNA. The study's findings and limits: Patients and controls were found to share twenty-nine CD8+ CDR3 sequences. Any difference that existed in CD8+ Simpson's diversity between patients and controls was not significant.

Germline V gene sequence: CDR1 ENHRY, CDR2 SYGVKD. There are 13 residues in the CDR3. V gave up 10 bases and J gave up 5 bases; unmatched junction bases: 10. The TCR beta profiling, which covered VDJ combination and CDR3 sequence, was carried out using genomic DNA as the template. TCRdb independently ran MiXCR on the reads; one entry per CDR3 protein. Of 200,000 to 250,000 distinct CDR3 sequences in the sample, 60% to 65% were seen once. This receptor was obtained from a human donor in good health. Sequenced input: sorted CD4+, CD8+, or CD8+CD57+ T cells (not recorded which) from PBMCs. The rearrangement links TRBV10-3 to TRBJ2-5; 7 positions match TRBD2. The CDR3 DNA follows: TGTGCCAGCAGACCGGGGGGTGTTGAGACCCAGTACTTC. It yields the protein CASRPGGVETQYF.